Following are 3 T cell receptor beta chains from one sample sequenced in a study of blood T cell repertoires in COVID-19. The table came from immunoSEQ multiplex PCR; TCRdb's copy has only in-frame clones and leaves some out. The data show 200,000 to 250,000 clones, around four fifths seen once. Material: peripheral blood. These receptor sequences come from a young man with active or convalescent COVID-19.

The CDR3 DNA follows: TGTGCCACCAGTGAGACAGGGATGTACGAGCAGTACTTC. Its translation: CATSETGMYEQYF. The rearrangement uses TRBV24-1 and TRBJ2-7, with 7 bases identical to TRBD1. Germline V gene lookup returns CDR1 KGHDR and CDR2 SFDVKD. With 4 bases clipped from V and 4 bases from J, the junction kept 3 bases outside the gene matches. The CDR3 contains 13 residues.

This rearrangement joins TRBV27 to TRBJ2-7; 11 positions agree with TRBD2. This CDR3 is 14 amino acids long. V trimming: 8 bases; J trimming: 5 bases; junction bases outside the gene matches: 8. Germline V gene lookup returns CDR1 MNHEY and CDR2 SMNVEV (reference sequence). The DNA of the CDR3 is TGTGCCAGCGGGATTAGCGGGAGGGCCAACGAGCAGTACTTC. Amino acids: CASGISGRANEQYF.

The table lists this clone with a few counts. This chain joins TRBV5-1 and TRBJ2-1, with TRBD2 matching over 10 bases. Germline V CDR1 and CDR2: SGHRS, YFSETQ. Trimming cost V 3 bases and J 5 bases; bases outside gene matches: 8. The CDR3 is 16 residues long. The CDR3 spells CASSWLALAGNNEQFF. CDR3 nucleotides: TGCGCCAGCAGCTGGCTAGCACTAGCGGGGAACAATGAGCAGTTCTTC.